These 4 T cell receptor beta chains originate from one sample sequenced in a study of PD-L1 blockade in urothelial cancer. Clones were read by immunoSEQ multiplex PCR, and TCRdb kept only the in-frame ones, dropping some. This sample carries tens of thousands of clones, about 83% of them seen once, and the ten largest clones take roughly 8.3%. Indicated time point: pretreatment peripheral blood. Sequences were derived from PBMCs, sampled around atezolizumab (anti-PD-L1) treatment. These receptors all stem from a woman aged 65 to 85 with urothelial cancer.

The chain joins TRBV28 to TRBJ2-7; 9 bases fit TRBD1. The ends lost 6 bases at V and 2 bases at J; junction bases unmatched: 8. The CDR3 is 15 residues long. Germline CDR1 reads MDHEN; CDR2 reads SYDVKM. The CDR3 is CASRLPRDRAYEQYF. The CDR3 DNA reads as TGTGCCAGCAGGCTACCCCGGGACAGGGCCTACGAGCAGTACTTC.

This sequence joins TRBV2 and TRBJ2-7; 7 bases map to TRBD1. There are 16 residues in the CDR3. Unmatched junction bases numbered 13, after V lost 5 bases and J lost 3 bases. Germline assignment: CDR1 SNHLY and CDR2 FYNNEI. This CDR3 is CASSIAGTEYLYEQYF. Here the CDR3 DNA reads TGTGCCAGCAGTATCGCCGGGACAGAATACCTCTACGAGCAGTACTTC. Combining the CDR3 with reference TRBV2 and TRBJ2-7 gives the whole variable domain EPEVTQTPSHQVTQMGQEVILRCVPISNHLYFYWYRQILGQKVEFLVSFYNNEISEKSEIFDDQFSVERPDGSNFTLKIRSTKLEDSAMYFCASSIAGTEYLYEQYFGPGTRLTVT.

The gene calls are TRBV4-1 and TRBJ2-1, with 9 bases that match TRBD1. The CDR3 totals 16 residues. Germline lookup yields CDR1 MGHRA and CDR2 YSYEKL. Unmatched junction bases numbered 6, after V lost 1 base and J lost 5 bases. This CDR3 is CASSQARTGADNEQFF. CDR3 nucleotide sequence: TGCGCCAGCAGCCAAGCCCGGACAGGGGCGGACAATGAGCAGTTCTTC.

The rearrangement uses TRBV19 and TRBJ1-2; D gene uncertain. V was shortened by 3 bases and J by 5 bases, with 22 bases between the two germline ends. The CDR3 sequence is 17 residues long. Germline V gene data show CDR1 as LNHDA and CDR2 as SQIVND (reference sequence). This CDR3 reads CASSIGGAAGALYGYTF. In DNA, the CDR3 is TGTGCCAGTAGTATTGGCGGCGCAGCGGGAGCCTTATATGGCTACACCTTC.